This is a list of T cell receptor beta chains from one sample in a study of T cell repertoires in cytomegalovirus infection. TCRdb recomputed calls from the reads with MiXCR, one row per CDR3 protein. In the table there are hundreds of thousands of distinct CDR3 sequences, roughly 10% of which are singletons. The sequencing input was PBMCs. Every receptor here comes from a human donor in good health (CMV status not recorded). Some clones in this sample may be carry-over from other donors' samples. The CDR3 runs from the conserved cysteine through the conserved F or W. D genes are given only for firm matches. The size of a clone is reported for some rows only, either as once, few or many, or as a class for expanded clones.

few	TRBD2	TRBV9	TRBJ2-1	TGTGCCAGCAGCGTTAGCGGGGGTGGGTACAATGAGCAGTTCTTC	CASSVSGGGYNEQFF
NA	NA	TRBV18	TRBJ2-1	TGTGCCAGCTCACCACCAGGCCGAAGGAGTGAGCAGTTCTTC	CASSPPGRRSEQFF
many	NA	TRBV7-8	TRBJ1-2	TGTGCCAGCAGCCTAACCGGAAGGGGCGGCTACACCTTC	CASSLTGRGGYTF
NA	NA	TRBV27	TRBJ1-5	TGTGCCAGCAGTCGGGGGTTTCGCCCCAATCAGCCCCAGCATTTT	CASSRGFRPNQPQHF
many	NA	TRBV6-5	TRBJ1-6	TGTGCCAGCAGTTACCTTCTGGGAAATAATTCACCCCTCCACTTT	CASSYLLGNNSPLHF
many	TRBD2	TRBV7-3	TRBJ2-3	TGTGCCAGCAGCTTAGTGCCTAGCGGGAGAATCGGGGATACGCAGTATTTT	CASSLVPSGRIGDTQYF
few	NA	TRBV19	TRBJ1-1	TGTGCCAGTAGTATAGGGTCAGGGGCAAGGACTGAAGCTTTCTTT	CASSIGSGARTEAFF
many	NA	TRBV6-5	TRBJ2-3	TGTGCCAGCAGGGACACAGATACGCAGTATTTT	CASRDTDTQYF
NA	TRBD2	TRBV20-1	TRBJ2-1	TGCAGTGCTAGACTAGCGGGAGGTTTCTCCTACAATGAGCAGTTCTTC	CSARLAGGFSYNEQFF
few	NA	TRBV5-5	TRBJ2-7	TGTGCCAGCACCCCTGAAGGCTACGAGCAGTACTTC	CASTPEGYEQYF
many	TRBD1	TRBV6-5	TRBJ2-1	TGTGCCAGCAGGGGACGGGACAGACGATACAATGAGCAGTTCTTC	CASRGRDRRYNEQFF
few	NA	TRBV27	TRBJ1-2	TGTGCCAGCAGTTTATGGGACGGTTATGGCTACACCTTC	CASSLWDGYGYTF
many	NA	TRBV6-1	TRBJ2-5	TGTGCCAGCAGTGAAGTTCTGGGGACCCAGTACTTC	CASSEVLGTQYF
NA	NA	TRBV29-1	TRBJ2-7	TGCAGCGTTGAAGGGATAGGGGGCTCCTACGAGCAGTACTTC	CSVEGIGGSYEQYF
NA	NA	TRBV5-4	TRBJ2-7	TGTGCCAGCAGCTTACCGGGACTGATCTACGAGCAGTACTTC	CASSLPGLIYEQYF
many	TRBD2	TRBV20-1	TRBJ2-2	TGCAGTGCTGGCCGCCGGGGCACTCATCTAAGCGGGGTGAACACCGGGGAGCTGTTTTTT	CSAGRRGTHLSGVNTGELFF
many	NA	TRBV27	TRBJ2-1	TGTGCCAGCAGTTACCGGACCGGTTACAATGAGCAGTTCTTC	CASSYRTGYNEQFF
few	NA	TRBV3-1	TRBJ2-3	TGTGCCAGCAGCCATACCACAGATACGCAGTATTTT	CASSHTTDTQYF
few	NA	TRBV27	TRBJ2-3	TGTGCCAGCAGTCCATTATGGGGGACAACCACAGATACGCAGTATTTT	CASSPLWGTTTDTQYF
few	NA	TRBV28	TRBJ1-5	TGTGCCAGCAGCCCGACACTGTATAGCAATCAGCCCCAGCATTTT	CASSPTLYSNQPQHF
few	NA	TRBV3-1	TRBJ2-1	TGTGCCAGCAGCGTCCGGGACTTCCAGTTCTTC	CASSVRDFQFF
few	NA	TRBV20-1	TRBJ2-1	TGCAGTGCCCCACGACTAGGCGGCTCCTACAATGAGCAGTTCTTC	CSAPRLGGSYNEQFF
NA	NA	TRBV13	TRBJ1-2	TGTGCCAGCAGCACCCCCCGTGAGGGAGTCTATGGCTACACCTTC	CASSTPREGVYGYTF
many	NA	TRBV23-1	TRBJ1-5	TGCGCCAGCAGTCAACCCACGACATCCTTAACGGGGCCAGATCAGCCCCAGCATTTT	CASSQPTTSLTGPDQPQHF
NA	NA	TRBV20-1	TRBJ1-2	TGCAGTGCTAGTGCCGGGAGAGACTATGGCTACACCTTC	CSASAGRDYGYTF
many	NA	TRBV11-3	TRBJ2-1	TGTGCCAGCAGCTTAGATTTGGGGGCAGGGGACCTCTCCAATGAGCAGTTCTTC	CASSLDLGAGDLSNEQFF
many	TRBD1	TRBV28	TRBJ1-2	TGTGCCAGCAGTCCTTTCAGGGGGCGAGACTATGGCTACACCTTC	CASSPFRGRDYGYTF
NA	TRBD2	TRBV4-2	TRBJ2-3	TGTGCCAGCAGCCAAGATCTCCGGGGGAGGGAGATGATCCATACGCAGTATTTT	CASSQDLRGREMIHTQYF
NA	TRBD2	TRBV5-4	TRBJ2-1	TGTGCCAGTCGCCTAGCGGGATGGAATCAGCAGTTCTTC	CASRLAGWNQQFF
many	TRBD2	TRBV7-2	TRBJ2-7	TGTGCCAGCAGCCCAGACGGACTAGCGGGAGTCTCCGAGCAGTACTTC	CASSPDGLAGVSEQYF
NA	NA	TRBV5-6	TRBJ2-3	TGTGCCAGCAGCTTGTCTTCTGGCGGAGATACGCAGTATTTT	CASSLSSGGDTQYF
many	TRBD2	TRBV6-5	TRBJ2-3	TGTGCCAGCAGTTACTTGCGGGGGGCAACCACAGATACGCAGTATTTT	CASSYLRGATTDTQYF
many	NA	TRBV6-1	TRBJ2-1	TGTGCCAGCAGTGACTTCCGGGATTCTAAGCAGTTCTTC	CASSDFRDSKQFF
NA	TRBD1	TRBV13	TRBJ2-7	TGTGCCAGCACCGCTTCCGGGACAGGGTTCCGCGAGCAGTACTTC	CASTASGTGFREQYF
many	TRBD1	TRBV11-3	TRBJ1-5	TGTGCCAGCAGCTCACAACGGACAGGGGCTTCCGTCCAGCCCCAGCATTTT	CASSSQRTGASVQPQHF
NA	TRBD1	TRBV20-1	TRBJ2-6	TGCAGTGCTAGCCCCAGGGGGAATCTACGGGGGGCCAACGTCCTGACTTTC	CSASPRGNLRGANVLTF
many	TRBD1	TRBV20-1	TRBJ1-1	TGCAGTGCTATAAAGGGACAGGGTATGGATGAAGCTTTCTTT	CSAIKGQGMDEAFF
NA	NA	TRBV2	TRBJ2-4	TGTGCCAGCAGTTTAACAGGGAGCCCTCGTGACATTCAGTACTTC	CASSLTGSPRDIQYF
many	NA	TRBV7-3	TRBJ2-7	TGTGCCAGCAGCTTAAACCCCTCAAACAGAGGCTCCTACGAGCAGTACTTC	CASSLNPSNRGSYEQYF
many	TRBD2	TRBV6-4	TRBJ2-1	TGTGCCAGCAGTGAGGCCGGGACTAGCGGCCACAATGAGCAGTTCTTC	CASSEAGTSGHNEQFF
few	TRBD1	TRBV6-1	TRBJ1-5	TGTGCCAGCAGTGAAGCGAATTCCGGGACAGGGAGCAATCAGCCCCAGCATTTT	CASSEANSGTGSNQPQHF
many	TRBD2	TRBV11-2	TRBJ2-7	TGTGCCAGCAGCTTAGAGACTAGCGGCAACTACGAGCAGTACTTC	CASSLETSGNYEQYF